This TCR beta chain was profiled in a study of Ad26.COV2.S vaccination and SARS-CoV-2 variants. This clone was picked up one time. Only in-frame clones appear in the TCRdb table, and some are missing; sequencing was by immunoSEQ multiplex PCR. The data contain 350,000 to 500,000 clones, nearly 90% of them seen just once; the ten biggest clones take up approximately 2.5%. The V gene's germline CDR1 is SGHRS and CDR2 YFSETQ. V shed 0 bases and J shed 2 bases, with 23 bases lying between them. The CDR3 totals 19 residues. Specified treatment: about 20 received Ad26.COV2.S at low or high dose, single or two shots; 5 received placebo; per-sample allocation not given. Sample collection was performed on day 63 after the first vaccine or placebo injection.

The chain combines TRBV5-1 with TRBJ1-2; the D gene is possibly TRBD1 (6 bases). This sequence originates from a person between 18 and 59 years old who received the Ad26.COV2.S COVID-19 vaccine or a placebo. Sequenced here: peripheral blood, sampled in a trial of Ad26.COV2.S vaccine versus placebo. The CDR3 protein is CASSLARVTGRTLNYGYTF. Written as DNA, the CDR3 is TGCGCCAGCAGCTTGGCCAGGGTGACAGGAAGGACCCTAAACTATGGCTACACCTTC.